Listed here is a single TCR beta chain. Its antigen remains unknown. The data are from a study of cytomegalovirus exposure and HLA in healthy donors. Findings of the study overall: The authors enumerated over 150 TCR beta chains as linked to cytomegalovirus.

The germline gives CDR1 LGHNA, CDR2 YSLEER. This CDR3 is 15 amino acids long. V was clipped by 0 bases and J by 0 bases, with 6 bases between them. PCR was performed using 60 Vbeta and 13 Jbeta primers. TCRdb keeps only in-frame clones here, not all; method: immunoSEQ multiplex PCR. The sample shows around 140,000 clones, approximately 70% of them seen only once. The sequenced sample was PBMCs. This clonotype was sampled from a woman aged 18-29 years in good health and CMV-seronegative. The chain has TRBV4-3 and TRBJ1-5, with D uncertain. CDR3 sequence: CASSQDGVSNQPQHF. The CDR3 DNA follows: TGCGCCAGCAGCCAAGATGGAGTTAGCAATCAGCCCCAGCATTTT.